The 9 T cell receptor beta chains presented below share a single source sample, sequenced in a study of a mutant IDH1 vaccine in newly diagnosed glioma. Data came from immunoSEQ multiplex PCR; TCRdb stores just in-frame clones and leaves some out. Of 60,000 or so clones detected, 84% appear once; the ten largest clones hold less than 4.5%. The antigens these receptors bind are not known. As for time point: week 35, safety follow-up. In every dose of vaccine, 300 ug of mutant IDH1 20-mer peptide was given alongside topical imiquimod. The sample was PBMCs, taken from a glioma patient whose treatment included an IDH1 peptide vaccine. The receptors stem from a man aged 25 to 45 with glioma.

V gene TRBV5-4 combines with J gene TRBJ2-3; 12 bases are shared with TRBD2. Germline lookup yields CDR1 SGHNT and CDR2 YYREEE (reference sequence). Losses at the gene ends were 4 bases for V and 2 bases for J; bases not matched to a gene: 8. This CDR3 has 17 residues. The CDR3 coding sequence is TGTGCCAGCAGCGGATGGACTAGCGGGGTTCCCACAGATACGCAGTATTTT. Its protein is CASSGWTSGVPTDTQYF. Drawing the rest from reference TRBV5-4 and TRBJ2-3, the complete variable domain is ETGVTQSPTHLIKTRGQQVTLRCSSQSGHNTVSWYQQALGQGPQFIFQYYREEENGRGNFPPRFSGLQFPNYSSELNVNALELDDSALYLCASSGWTSGVPTDTQYFGPGTRLTVL.

The rearrangement links TRBV20-1 to TRBJ1-2, with a possible D match to TRBD1 (5 bases). The CDR3 spans 11 residues. V lost 6 bases, J lost 8 bases, and 13 bases lay in between. Germline CDR1 is DFQATT and CDR2 is SNEGSKA (reference sequence). The DNA for the CDR3 is TGCAGTGCCGGGACTGATGGAGGCTACACCTTC. Its translation: CSAGTDGGYTF.

This sequence joins TRBV29-1 and TRBJ1-2; D might be TRBD1 (6 bases). Trimming took 7 bases from V and 2 from J, leaving 14 bases between them. The CDR3 has 13 amino acids. Germline V CDR1 and CDR2: SQVTM, ANQGSEA. CDR3 residues: CSGTTGQNYGYTF. DNA for the CDR3: TGCAGCGGGACGACAGGACAGAACTATGGCTACACCTTC. The complete variable domain, with remaining parts taken from reference TRBV29-1 and TRBJ1-2, reads SAVISQKPSRDICQRGTSLTIQCQVDSQVTMMFWYRQQPGQSLTLIATANQGSEATYESGFVIDKFPISRPNLTFSTLTVSNMSPEDSSIYLCSGTTGQNYGYTFGSGTRLTVV.

The V call is TRBV9, the J call TRBJ2-7, with a possible D match to TRBD2 (7 bases). Trimming removed 0 bases from V and 5 bases from J, with 15 bases in between. The length of the CDR3 is 15 residues. Germline loops: CDR1 SGDLS, CDR2 YYNGEE. CDR3 coding DNA: TGTGCCAGCAGCGTAGGAGTTTTGGGGGGGCACGAGCAGTACTTC. The encoded protein is CASSVGVLGGHEQYF.

V is TRBV11-3 and J is TRBJ2-3, with D hard to call. Trimming removed 5 bases from V and 1 base from J, with 4 bases in between. Germline CDR1 reads SGHNT; CDR2 reads YENEEA. The CDR3 length is 12 residues. The CDR3 here is CASSERTDTQYF. DNA for the CDR3: TGTGCCAGCAGCGAGCGCACAGATACGCAGTATTTT.

This clone turned up a few times. The genes are TRBV19 and TRBJ1-1, with TRBD1 matching 7 bases. Trimming cost V 2 bases and J 5 bases; bases outside gene matches: 8. Germline CDR1 reads LNHDA; CDR2 reads SQIVND (reference sequence). This CDR3 has 15 amino acids. The DNA for the CDR3 is TGTGCCAGTAGTATACAGGCGACAGGGAGGACTGAAGCTTTCTTT. It yields the protein CASSIQATGRTEAFF.

The chain is built from TRBV6-1 and TRBJ1-6; no clear D. Germline V CDR1 and CDR2: MNHNS, SASEGT. V lost 2 bases, J lost 10 bases, and 12 bases lay in between. This CDR3 region has 14 residues. CDR3: CASSEYRRSSPLHF. The CDR3 bases are TGTGCCAGCAGTGAATATAGAAGGTCGTCACCCCTCCACTTT.

In DNA, the CDR3 is TGTGCCAGCAGTCCGACGGGACAGGGGGCTGTTCGGGGCTACACCTTC. Translation: CASSPTGQGAVRGYTF. The chain employs TRBV6-6 and TRBJ1-2, with TRBD1 matching over 12 bases. Germline trimming cut 5 bases from V and 8 bases from J; bases unmatched to any gene: 12. The V gene's germline CDR1 is MNHNY and CDR2 SVGAGI (reference sequence). The CDR3 has 16 amino acids.

V usage is TRBV5-1 and J usage is TRBJ1-2; D remains unclear. Germline values: CDR1 SGHRS, CDR2 YFSETQ. The CDR3 sequence is 16 residues long. Trimming shortened V by 4 bases and J by 1 base, and 17 bases separated the two germline ends. CDR3: CASSPTQGKYNYGYTF. As DNA, the CDR3 is TGCGCCAGCAGCCCCACGCAAGGAAAGTATAACTATGGCTACACCTTC.